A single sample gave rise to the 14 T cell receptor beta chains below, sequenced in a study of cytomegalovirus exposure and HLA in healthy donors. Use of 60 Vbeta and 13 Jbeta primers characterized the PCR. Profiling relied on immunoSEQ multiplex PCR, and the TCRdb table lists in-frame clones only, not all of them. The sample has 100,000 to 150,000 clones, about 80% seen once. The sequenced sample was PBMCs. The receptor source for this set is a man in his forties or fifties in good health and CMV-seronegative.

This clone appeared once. The CDR3 reads CATSSPGQPNTEAFF. As DNA, the CDR3 is TGTGCCACCAGCAGCCCGGGACAGCCTAACACTGAAGCTTTCTTT. This rearrangement joins TRBV15 to TRBJ1-1, with 7 bases matching TRBD1. CDR1 is LNHNV, CDR2 YYDKDF, per germline (reference sequence). V dropped 3 bases and J dropped 2; count of bases not matched to a gene: 6. The CDR3 sequence is 15 residues long.

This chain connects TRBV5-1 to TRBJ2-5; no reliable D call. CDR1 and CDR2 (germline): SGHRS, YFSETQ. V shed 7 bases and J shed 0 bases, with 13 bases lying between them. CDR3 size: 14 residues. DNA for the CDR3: TGCGCCAGCGCAAAAGTTACGGACCAAGAGACCCAGTACTTC. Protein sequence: CASAKVTDQETQYF.

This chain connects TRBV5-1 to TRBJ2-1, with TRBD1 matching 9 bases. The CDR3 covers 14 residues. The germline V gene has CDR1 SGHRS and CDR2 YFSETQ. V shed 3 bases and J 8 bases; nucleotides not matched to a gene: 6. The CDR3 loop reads CASSWETGGYEQFF. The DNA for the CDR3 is TGCGCCAGCAGCTGGGAAACAGGGGGCTATGAGCAGTTCTTC.

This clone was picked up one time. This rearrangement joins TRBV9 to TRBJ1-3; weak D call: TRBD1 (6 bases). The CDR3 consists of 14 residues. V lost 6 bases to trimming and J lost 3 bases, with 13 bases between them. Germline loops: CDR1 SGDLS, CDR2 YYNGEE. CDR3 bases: TGTGCCAGCACCAAACAGGGTTATGGAAACACCATATATTTT. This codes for CASTKQGYGNTIYF.

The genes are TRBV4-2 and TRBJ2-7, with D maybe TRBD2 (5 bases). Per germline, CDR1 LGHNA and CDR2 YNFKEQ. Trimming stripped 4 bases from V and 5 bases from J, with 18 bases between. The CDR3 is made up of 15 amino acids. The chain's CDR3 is CASSPSVVGSDEQYF. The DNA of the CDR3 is TGTGCCAGCAGCCCCTCGGTGGTAGGTAGCGACGAGCAGTACTTC.

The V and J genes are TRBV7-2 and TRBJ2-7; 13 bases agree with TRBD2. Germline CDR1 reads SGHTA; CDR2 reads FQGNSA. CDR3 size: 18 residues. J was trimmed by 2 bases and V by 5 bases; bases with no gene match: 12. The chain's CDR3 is CASSLRTSGRGFTYEQYF. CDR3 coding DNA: TGTGCCAGCAGCCTCCGGACTAGCGGGAGAGGGTTCACCTACGAGCAGTACTTC.

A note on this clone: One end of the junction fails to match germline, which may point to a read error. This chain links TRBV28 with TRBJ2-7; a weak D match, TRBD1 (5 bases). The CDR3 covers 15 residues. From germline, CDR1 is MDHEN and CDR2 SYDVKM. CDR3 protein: CASRRDSRFSYEQYF. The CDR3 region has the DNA TGTGCCAGCAGAAGAGACAGTCGATTCTCCTACGAGCAGTACTTT.

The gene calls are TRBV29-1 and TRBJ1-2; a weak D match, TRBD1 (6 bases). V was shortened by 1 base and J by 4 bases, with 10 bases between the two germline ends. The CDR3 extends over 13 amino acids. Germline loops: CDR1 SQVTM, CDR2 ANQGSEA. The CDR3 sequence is CSVEGGLGYGYTF. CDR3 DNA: TGCAGCGTTGAAGGGGGGCTTGGCTATGGCTACACCTTC.

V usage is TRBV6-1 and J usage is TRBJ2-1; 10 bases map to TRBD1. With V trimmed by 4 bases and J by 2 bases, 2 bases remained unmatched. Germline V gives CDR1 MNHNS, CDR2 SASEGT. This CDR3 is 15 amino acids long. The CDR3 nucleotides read TGTGCCAGCAGTGTGGGACAGGGGACCTACAATGAGCAGTTCTTC. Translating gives CASSVGQGTYNEQFF.

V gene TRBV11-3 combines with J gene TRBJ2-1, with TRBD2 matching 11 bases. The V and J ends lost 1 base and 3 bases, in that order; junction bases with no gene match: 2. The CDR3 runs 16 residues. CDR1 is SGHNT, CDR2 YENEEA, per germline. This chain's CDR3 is CASSLGLAGIYNEQFF. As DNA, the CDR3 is TGTGCCAGCAGCTTAGGACTAGCGGGGATCTACAATGAGCAGTTCTTC.

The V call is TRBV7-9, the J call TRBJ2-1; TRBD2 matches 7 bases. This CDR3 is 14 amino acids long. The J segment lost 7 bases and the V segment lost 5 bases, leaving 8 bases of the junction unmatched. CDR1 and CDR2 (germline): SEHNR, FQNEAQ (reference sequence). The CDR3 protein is CASSARRGVNEQFF. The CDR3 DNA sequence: TGTGCCAGCAGCGCCCGTCGGGGGGTAAATGAGCAGTTCTTC.

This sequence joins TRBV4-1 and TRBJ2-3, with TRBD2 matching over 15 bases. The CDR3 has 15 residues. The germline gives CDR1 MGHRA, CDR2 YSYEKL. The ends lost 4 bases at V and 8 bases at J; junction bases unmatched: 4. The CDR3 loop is CASSPGLAGGVTQYF. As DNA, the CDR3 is TGCGCCAGCAGCCCGGGACTAGCGGGAGGTGTTACGCAGTATTTT.

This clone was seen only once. The CDR3 nucleotides read TGTGCCATCAGGAACGCAGGGGGAATTCCCGGGGAGCTGTTTTTT. Translating gives CAIRNAGGIPGELFF. This sequence joins TRBV10-3 and TRBJ2-2; 7 bases line up with TRBD1. The CDR3 is 15 amino acids. Losses at the gene ends were 6 bases for V and 6 bases for J; bases not matched to a gene: 10. Per the germline V gene, CDR1 is ENHRY and CDR2 is SYGVKD.

Written as DNA, the CDR3 is TGTGCCAGCAGTGAAGCTAGTCAGGGATGGACTGAAGCTTTCTTT. It translates to CASSEASQGWTEAFF. The J gene is TRBJ1-1, the V gene TRBV6-1; perhaps TRBD1 as D (5 bases). This CDR3 contains 15 residues. The V and J ends lost 0 bases and 5 bases respectively, with 13 bases between them. Germline V lookup: CDR1 MNHNS, CDR2 SASEGT.